Listed here is a single T cell receptor beta chain. The V and J ends lost 0 bases and 9 bases, in that order; junction bases with no gene match: 5. CDR1 and CDR2 (germline): SGHDT, YYEEEE. CDR3 size: 14 residues. The data were taken from a study of PD-L1 blockade in urothelial cancer. Across the whole study: Patients began atezolizumab, 1,200 mg intravenously every 3 weeks, in 2014. Samples came from 3 weeks, at the second dose, and 6 weeks into treatment.

PCRs each included synthetic TCR analog templates spiked in. Sequencing used immunoSEQ multiplex PCR; TCRdb keeps in-frame clones, though not all of them. This table has under 100,000 clones, over 80% appearing once. The sample was PBMCs, taken around atezolizumab (anti-PD-L1) treatment. This rearrangement joins TRBV5-6 to TRBJ2-1; TRBD2 matches at 8 bases. The source is an older man with urothelial cancer. Written as DNA, the CDR3 is TGTGCCAGCAGCTTGGACGGGAGGGGGGGTGAGCAGTTCTTC. Residues: CASSLDGRGGEQFF.